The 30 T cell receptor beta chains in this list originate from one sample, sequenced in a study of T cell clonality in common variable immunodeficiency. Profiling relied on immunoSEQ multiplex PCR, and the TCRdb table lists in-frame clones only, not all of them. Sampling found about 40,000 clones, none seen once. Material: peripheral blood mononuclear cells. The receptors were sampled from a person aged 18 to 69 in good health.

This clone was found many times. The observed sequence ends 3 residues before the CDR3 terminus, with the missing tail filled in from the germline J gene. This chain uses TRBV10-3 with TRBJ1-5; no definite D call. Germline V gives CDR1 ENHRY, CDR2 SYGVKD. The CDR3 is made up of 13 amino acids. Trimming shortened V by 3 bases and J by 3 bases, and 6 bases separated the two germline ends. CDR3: CAISDGPNQPQHF. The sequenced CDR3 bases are TGTGCCATCAGTGATGGGCCCAATCAGCCC.

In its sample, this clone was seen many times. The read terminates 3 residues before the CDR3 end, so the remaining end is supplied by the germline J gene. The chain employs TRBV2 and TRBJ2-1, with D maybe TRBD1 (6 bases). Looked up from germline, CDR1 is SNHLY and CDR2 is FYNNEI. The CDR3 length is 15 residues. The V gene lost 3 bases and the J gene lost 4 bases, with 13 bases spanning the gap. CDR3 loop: CASSEDRPEYNEQFF. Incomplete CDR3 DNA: TGTGCCAGCAGTGAGGACAGACCCGAGTACAATGAG.

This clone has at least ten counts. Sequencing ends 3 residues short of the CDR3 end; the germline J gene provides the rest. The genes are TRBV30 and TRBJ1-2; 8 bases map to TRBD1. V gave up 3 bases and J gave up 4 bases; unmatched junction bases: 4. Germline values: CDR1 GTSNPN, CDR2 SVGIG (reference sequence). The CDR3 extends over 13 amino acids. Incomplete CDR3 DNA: TGTGCCTGGAGCCGGGACAGGCCCTATGGC. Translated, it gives CAWSRDRPYG. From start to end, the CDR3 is CAWSRDRPYGYTF.

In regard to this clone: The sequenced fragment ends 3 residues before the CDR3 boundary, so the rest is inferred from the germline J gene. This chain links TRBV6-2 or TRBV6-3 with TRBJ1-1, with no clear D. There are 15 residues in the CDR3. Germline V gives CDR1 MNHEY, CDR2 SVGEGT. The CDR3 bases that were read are TGTGCCAGCAGACGACTAGCGGGAGGGCGGGAGACA. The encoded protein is CASRRLAGGRET. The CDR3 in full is CASRRLAGGRETAFF.

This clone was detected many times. CDR3 amino acids: CASSGGGNEQFF. Partial CDR3 DNA: TGTGCCAGCAGTGGGGGGGGTAATGAG. The chain combines TRBV7-2 with TRBJ2-1, with TRBD2 matching 7 bases. The read comes to an end 3 residues before the CDR3 does, leaving the germline J gene to fill in the end. Germline V lookup: CDR1 SGHTA, CDR2 FQGNSA. The CDR3 is 12 amino acids. Trimming removed 6 bases from V and 7 bases from J; junction bases left unmatched: 3.

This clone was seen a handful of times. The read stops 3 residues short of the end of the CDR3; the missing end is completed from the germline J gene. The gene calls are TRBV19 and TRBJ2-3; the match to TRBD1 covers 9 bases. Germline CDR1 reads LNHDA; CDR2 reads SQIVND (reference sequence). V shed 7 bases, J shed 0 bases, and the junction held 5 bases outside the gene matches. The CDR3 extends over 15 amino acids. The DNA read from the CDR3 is TGTGCCAGTAACGACAGGGGGTCTAGCACAGATACG. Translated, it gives CASNDRGSSTDT. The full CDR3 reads CASNDRGSSTDTQYF.

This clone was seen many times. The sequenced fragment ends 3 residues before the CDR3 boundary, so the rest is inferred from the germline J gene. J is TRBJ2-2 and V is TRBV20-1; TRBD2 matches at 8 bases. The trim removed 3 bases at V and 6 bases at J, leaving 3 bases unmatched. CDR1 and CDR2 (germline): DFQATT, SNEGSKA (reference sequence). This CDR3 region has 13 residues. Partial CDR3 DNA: TGCAGTGCTAGCAAGACTAGCGCCGGGGAG. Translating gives CSASKTSAGE. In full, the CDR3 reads CSASKTSAGELFF.

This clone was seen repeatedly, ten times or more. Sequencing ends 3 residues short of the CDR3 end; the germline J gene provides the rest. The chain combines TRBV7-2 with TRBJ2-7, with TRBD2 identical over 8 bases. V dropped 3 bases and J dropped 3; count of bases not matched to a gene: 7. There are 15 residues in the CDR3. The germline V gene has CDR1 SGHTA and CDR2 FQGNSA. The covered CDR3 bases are TGTGCCAGCAGCTTTACGGGGGGGCCCCACTACGAG. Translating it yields CASSFTGGPHYE. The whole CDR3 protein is CASSFTGGPHYEQYF.

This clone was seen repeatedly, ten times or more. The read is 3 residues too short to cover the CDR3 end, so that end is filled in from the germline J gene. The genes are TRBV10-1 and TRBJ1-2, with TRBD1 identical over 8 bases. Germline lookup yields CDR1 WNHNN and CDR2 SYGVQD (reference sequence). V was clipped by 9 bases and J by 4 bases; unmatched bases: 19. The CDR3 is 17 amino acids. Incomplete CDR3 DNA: TGCGCCAGGCCGGGACAGGCCTACTCGCATGGGTGCTATGGC. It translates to CARPGQAYSHGCYG. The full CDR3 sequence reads CARPGQAYSHGCYGYTF.

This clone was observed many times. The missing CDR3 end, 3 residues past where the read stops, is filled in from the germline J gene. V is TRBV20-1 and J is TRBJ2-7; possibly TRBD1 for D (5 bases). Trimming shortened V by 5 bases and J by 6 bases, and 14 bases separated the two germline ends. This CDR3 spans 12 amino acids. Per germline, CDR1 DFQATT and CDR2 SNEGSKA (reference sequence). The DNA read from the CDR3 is TGCAGTGCTGCGACATACCAGGGCGAG. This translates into CSAATYQGE. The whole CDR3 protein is CSAATYQGEQYF.

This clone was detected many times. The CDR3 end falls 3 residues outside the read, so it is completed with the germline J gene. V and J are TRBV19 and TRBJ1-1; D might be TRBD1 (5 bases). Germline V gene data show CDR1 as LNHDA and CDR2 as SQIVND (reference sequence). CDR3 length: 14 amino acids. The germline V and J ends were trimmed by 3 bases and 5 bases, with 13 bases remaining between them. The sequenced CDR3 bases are TGTGCCAGTAGTATTCGGGTAGGGGCAACTGAA. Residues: CASSIRVGATE. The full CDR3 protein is CASSIRVGATEAFF.

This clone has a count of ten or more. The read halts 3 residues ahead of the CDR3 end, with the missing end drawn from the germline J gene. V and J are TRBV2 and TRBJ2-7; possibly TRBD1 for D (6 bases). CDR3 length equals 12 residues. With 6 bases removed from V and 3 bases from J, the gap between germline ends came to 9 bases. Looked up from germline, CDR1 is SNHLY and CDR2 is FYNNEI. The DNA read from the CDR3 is TGTGCCAGCAGGGGGGACATCTACGAG. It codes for CASRGDIYE. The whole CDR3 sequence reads CASRGDIYEQYF.

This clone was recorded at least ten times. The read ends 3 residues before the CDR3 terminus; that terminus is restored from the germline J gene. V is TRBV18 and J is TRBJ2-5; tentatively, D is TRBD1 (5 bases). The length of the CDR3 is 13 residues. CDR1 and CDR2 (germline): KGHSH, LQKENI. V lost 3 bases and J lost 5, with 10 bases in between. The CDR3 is CASSPQGYETQYF. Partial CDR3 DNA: TGTGCCAGCTCACCCCAGGGATATGAGACC.

The CDR3 bases that were read are TGCAGTGCTAGAGATCTGGACAGGTCGGGCCACAATTCACCA. It encodes CSARDLDRSGHNSP. From start to end, the CDR3 is CSARDLDRSGHNSPLFF. The chain carries TRBV20-1 and TRBJ1-4, with 7 bases fitting TRBD1. The read is 3 residues too short to cover the CDR3 end, so that end is filled in from the germline J gene. This CDR3 spans 17 amino acids. Germline CDR1 and CDR2: DFQATT and SNEGSKA (reference sequence).

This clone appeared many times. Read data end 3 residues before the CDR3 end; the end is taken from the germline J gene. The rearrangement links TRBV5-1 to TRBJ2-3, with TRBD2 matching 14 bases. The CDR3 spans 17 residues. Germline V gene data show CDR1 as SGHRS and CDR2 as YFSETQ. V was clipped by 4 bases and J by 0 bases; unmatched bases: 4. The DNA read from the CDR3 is TGCGCCAGCAGCACCGGGACTAGCGGGGGCAGCACAGATACG. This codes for CASSTGTSGGSTDT. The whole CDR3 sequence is CASSTGTSGGSTDTQYF.

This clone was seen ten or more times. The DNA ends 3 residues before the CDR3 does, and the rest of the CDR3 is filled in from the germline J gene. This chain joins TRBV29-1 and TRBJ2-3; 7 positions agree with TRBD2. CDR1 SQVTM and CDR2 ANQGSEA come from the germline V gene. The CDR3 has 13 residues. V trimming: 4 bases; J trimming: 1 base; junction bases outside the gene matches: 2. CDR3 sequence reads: CSVASGRTDTQYF. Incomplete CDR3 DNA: TGCAGCGTTGCTAGCGGACGCACAGATACG.

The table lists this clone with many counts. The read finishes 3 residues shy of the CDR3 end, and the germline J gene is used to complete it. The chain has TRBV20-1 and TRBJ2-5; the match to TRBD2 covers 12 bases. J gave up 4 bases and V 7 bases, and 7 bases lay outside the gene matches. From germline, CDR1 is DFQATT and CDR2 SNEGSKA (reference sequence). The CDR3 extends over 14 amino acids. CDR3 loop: CSGGLAGIRETQYF. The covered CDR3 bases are TGCAGTGGCGGACTAGCGGGAATCCGAGAGACC.

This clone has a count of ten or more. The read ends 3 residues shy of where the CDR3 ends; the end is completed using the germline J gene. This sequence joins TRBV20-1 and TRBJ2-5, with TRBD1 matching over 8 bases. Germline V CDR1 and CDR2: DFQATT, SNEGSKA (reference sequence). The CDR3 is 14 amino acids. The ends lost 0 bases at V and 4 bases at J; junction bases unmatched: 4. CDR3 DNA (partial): TGCAGTGCTAGAGACAGACAGGGGAGAGAGACC. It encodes CSARDRQGRET. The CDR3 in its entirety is CSARDRQGRETQYF.

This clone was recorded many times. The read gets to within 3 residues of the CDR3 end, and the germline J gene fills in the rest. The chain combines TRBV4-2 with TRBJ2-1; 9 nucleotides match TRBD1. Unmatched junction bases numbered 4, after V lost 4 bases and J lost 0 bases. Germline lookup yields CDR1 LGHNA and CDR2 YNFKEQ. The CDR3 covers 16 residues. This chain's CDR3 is CASSPRTGDSYNEQFF. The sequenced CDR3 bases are TGTGCCAGCAGCCCCAGGACAGGGGACTCCTACAATGAG.

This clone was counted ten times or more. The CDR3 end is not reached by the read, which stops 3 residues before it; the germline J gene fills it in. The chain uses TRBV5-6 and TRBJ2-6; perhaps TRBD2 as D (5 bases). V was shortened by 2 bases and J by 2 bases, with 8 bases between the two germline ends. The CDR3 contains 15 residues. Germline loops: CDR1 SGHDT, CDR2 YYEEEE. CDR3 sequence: CASSFRGTGANVLTF. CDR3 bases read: TGTGCCAGCAGCTTTCGGGGAACTGGGGCCAACGTC.

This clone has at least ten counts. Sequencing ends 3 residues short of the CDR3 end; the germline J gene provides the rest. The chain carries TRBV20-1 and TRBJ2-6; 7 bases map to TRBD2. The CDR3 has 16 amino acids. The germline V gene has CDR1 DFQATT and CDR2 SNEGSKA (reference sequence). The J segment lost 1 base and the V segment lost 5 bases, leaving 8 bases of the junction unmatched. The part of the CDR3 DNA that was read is TGCAGTGCTTGGGGGGGTAGTCGATCTGGGGCCAACGTC. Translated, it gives CSAWGGSRSGANV. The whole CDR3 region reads CSAWGGSRSGANVLTF.

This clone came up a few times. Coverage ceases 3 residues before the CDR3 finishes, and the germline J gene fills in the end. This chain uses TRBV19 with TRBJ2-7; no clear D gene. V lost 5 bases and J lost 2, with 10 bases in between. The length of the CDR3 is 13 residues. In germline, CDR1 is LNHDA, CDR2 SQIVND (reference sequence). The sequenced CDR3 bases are TGTGCCAGTAGTCGTGGCGGCGCCTACGAG. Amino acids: CASSRGGAYE. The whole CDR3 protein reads CASSRGGAYEQYF. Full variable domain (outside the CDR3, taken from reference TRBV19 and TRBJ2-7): DGGITQSPKYLFRKEGQNVTLSCEQNLNHDAMYWYRQDPGQGLRLIYYSQIVNDFQKGDIAEGYSVSREKKESFPLTVTSAQKNPTAFYLCASSRGGAYEQYFGPGTRLTVT.

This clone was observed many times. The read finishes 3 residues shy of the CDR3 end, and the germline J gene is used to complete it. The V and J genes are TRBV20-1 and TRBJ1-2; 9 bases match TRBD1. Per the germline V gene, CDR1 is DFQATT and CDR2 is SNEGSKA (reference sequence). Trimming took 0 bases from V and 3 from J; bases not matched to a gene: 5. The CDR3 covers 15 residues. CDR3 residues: CSARETGGAHYGYTF. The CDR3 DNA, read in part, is TGCAGTGCTAGAGAAACAGGGGGCGCACACTATGGC.

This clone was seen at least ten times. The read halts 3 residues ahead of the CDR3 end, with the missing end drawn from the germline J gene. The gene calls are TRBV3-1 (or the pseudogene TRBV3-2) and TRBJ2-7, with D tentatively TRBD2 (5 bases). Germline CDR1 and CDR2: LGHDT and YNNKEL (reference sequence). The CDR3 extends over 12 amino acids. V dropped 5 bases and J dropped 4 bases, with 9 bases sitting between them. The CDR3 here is CASSGGRYEQYF. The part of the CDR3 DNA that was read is TGTGCCAGCAGCGGCGGGCGGTACGAG.

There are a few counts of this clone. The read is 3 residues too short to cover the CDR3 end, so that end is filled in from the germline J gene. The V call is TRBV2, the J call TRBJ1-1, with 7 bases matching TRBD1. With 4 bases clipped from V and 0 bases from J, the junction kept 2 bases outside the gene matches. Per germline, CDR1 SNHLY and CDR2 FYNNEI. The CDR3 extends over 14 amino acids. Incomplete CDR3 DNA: TGTGCCAGCAGTGTCAGGGGGATGAACACTGAA. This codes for CASSVRGMNTE. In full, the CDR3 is CASSVRGMNTEAFF.

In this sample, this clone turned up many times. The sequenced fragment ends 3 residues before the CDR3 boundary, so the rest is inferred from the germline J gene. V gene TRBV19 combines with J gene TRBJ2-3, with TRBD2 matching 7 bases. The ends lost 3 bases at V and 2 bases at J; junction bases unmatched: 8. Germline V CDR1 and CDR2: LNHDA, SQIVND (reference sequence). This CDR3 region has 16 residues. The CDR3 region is CASSIFGTILTDTQYF. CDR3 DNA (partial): TGTGCCAGTAGTATTTTCGGGACTATTCTCACAGATACG.

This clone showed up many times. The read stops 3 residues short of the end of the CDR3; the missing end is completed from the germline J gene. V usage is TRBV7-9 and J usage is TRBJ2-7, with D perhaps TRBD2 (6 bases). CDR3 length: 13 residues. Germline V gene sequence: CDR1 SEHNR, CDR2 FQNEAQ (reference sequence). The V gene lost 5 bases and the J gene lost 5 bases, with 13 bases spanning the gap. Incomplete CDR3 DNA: TGTGCCAGCAGCGAACGCCGGGGGAACGAG. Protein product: CASSERRGNE. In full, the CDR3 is CASSERRGNEQYF.

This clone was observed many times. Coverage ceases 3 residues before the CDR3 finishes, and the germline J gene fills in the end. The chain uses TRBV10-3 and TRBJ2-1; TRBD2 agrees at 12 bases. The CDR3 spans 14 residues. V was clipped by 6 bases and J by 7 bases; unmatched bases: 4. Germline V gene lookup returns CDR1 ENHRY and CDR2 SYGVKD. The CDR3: CAIRASGRENEQFF. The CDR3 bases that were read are TGTGCCATCAGAGCTAGCGGGAGGGAAAATGAG.

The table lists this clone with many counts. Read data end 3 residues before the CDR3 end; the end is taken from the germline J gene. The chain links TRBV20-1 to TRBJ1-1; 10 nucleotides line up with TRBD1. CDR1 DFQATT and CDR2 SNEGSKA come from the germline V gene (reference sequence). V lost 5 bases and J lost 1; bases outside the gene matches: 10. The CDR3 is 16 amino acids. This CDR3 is CSADSRTGGWNTEAFF. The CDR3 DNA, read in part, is TGCAGTGCTGACTCCCGGACAGGGGGGTGGAACACTGAA.

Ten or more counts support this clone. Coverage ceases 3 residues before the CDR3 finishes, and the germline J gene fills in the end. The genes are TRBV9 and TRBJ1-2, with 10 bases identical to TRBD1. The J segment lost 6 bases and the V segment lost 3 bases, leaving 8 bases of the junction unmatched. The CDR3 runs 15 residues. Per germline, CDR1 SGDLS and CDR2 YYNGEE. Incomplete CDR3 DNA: TGTGCCAGCAGCGCATGGGACAGGGGTGGGGATGGC. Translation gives CASSAWDRGGDG. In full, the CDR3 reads CASSAWDRGGDGYTF.